This T cell receptor (beta chain) was observed in a study of T cells expressing NK-cell markers (dated by TCRdb to the early 2020s). Study-wide context: TCR beta-chain repertoires were profiled in sorted CD3+CD56+NKG2C+, CD3+CD56+NKG2C- and CD3+CD56-NKG2C+ T-cell subsets from several donors. Of the eight sequenced donors, seven were found to be HCMV-seropositive and one was found to be HCMV-seronegative. Randomly selected healthy volunteers, three men and five women, were used as the eight sequenced donors. Libraries were sequenced as 2 x 150 bp reads on Illumina HiSeq 2000/2500, MiSeq or NextSeq. Study-wide conclusions, independent of this receptor: Those dominant clonotypes were again the most abundant among CD3+CD56-NKG2C+ cells in a few donors, at about 25-60.1%. It remained unclear whether the expanded NKG2C-expressing T cell clones were specific for HCMV antigens. In over five donors, the dominant CD3+CD56+NKG2C+ clonotypes were found to rank among the top 10 CD8+ clonotypes and to make up about 1.0-7.5% of CD8+ T cells.

For this clonotype: Its target antigen remains unknown.

HCMV-specific IgG was detected in serum with a commercial ELISA kit to determine HCMV serostatus. Peripheral blood mononuclear cells were isolated from blood by Ficoll density gradient centrifugation. TCRdb records Illumina HiSeq 2000 as the sequencer. 5'RACE template switching, by which a universal primer site and unique molecular identifiers were added, was used to make TCR beta cDNA libraries. cDNA synthesis was primed from the TCR beta constant segment, followed by two successive PCR amplification steps. In the authors' own workflow: Reads were demultiplexed and grouped by UMI with MIGEC, and clonotypes were assembled and quantified with MiTCR. To remove erroneous sequences, TCR cDNA sequences were retained only when supported by two or more reads. The tcR package was used for downstream repertoire analysis, and clonotypes were matched across fractions by CDR3 nucleotide sequence plus V segment. VDJmatch was used to annotate antigen specificity against VDJdb, with one amino acid substitution allowed in CDR3. After TCRdb reprocessed the reads, each CDR3 protein sequence was kept as one row, without DNA. None of the V and J calls come from the authors' own analysis; TCRdb made them. The sample's own table lists some 410,000 distinct CDR3 sequences. Roughly 7.2% of the sample goes to the ten largest clones.

The TCR comes from a woman aged 18-70 years in good health. The sequenced sample was blood T cells: a sorted CD56 or NKG2C T cell subset, CD4+ or CD8+ T cells, or bulk PBMC T cells (not recorded which).

The CDR3 region: CSALTSNDEKLFF. The chain joins TRBV20-1 to TRBJ1-4. From cysteine to phenylalanine, the CDR3 is 13 amino acids long. The coding DNA is unavailable. CDR1 and CDR2 were assigned from the germline V gene (reference sequence) as DFQATT and SNEGSKA.